One and the same sample provided the 27 T cell receptor beta chains below, sequenced in a study of cytomegalovirus exposure and HLA in healthy donors. The primer mix had 60 Vbeta and 13 Jbeta primers. Sequencing was performed with immunoSEQ multiplex PCR; in TCRdb, only in-frame clones are kept and a portion is missing. This table has under 150,000 clones, roughly three quarters appearing once. Sequenced input: PBMCs. These receptors were taken from a woman between 18 and 30 years old in good health and CMV-seronegative.

This clone was counted once. The rearrangement joins TRBV6-4 to TRBJ1-1; 7 positions agree with TRBD1. The CDR3 is 14 residues long. Germline-derived CDR1 and CDR2 are MRHNA and SNTAGT. The J segment lost 4 bases and the V segment lost 5 bases, leaving 7 bases of the junction unmatched. The CDR3 reads CASSQGGRGTEAFF. The CDR3 coding sequence is TGTGCCAGCAGTCAGGGGGGCAGAGGCACTGAAGCTTTCTTT.

V usage is TRBV6-5 and J usage is TRBJ1-2; D not resolved. V lost 8 bases, J lost 1 base, and 11 bases lay in between. Germline-derived CDR1 and CDR2 are MNHEY and SVGAGI. This CDR3 has 13 residues. The CDR3 DNA is TGTGCCAGCTCTGGGAGCCTTAACTATGGCTACACCTTC. Translation: CASSGSLNYGYTF.

The chain uses TRBV6-6 and TRBJ2-5; TRBD2 might be the D (6 bases). The J call may be incorrect, as the DNA end agrees better with TRBJ2-7. CDR1 MNHNY and CDR2 SVGAGI come from the germline V gene (reference sequence). The CDR3 is 12 residues long. Written as DNA, the CDR3 is TGTGCCAGCGGCGGGGACTCCTACGAGCAGTACTTC. Its protein product is CASGGDSYEQYF.

The rearrangement uses TRBV19 and TRBJ1-1; TRBD1 agrees at 10 bases. V was clipped by 5 bases and J by 0 bases; unmatched bases: 6. The V gene's germline CDR1 is LNHDA and CDR2 SQIVND (reference sequence). The CDR3 length is 16 residues. Here the CDR3 DNA reads TGTGCCAGTAGTGTGGCCGGGACAGGGGTGAACACTGAAGCTTTCTTT. It translates to CASSVAGTGVNTEAFF.

In its sample, this clone was seen once. The chain links TRBV6-5 to TRBJ2-1; maybe TRBD2 (5 bases). V was clipped by 8 bases and J by 5 bases, with 16 bases between them. The germline V gene encodes CDR1 MNHEY and CDR2 SVGAGI. This CDR3 is built from 14 residues. For the CDR3, the DNA is TGTGCCAGCTCGACCCAGCGGTCCCACAATGAGCAGTTCTTC. This codes for CASSTQRSHNEQFF.

V usage is TRBV30 and J usage is TRBJ2-3, with D perhaps matching TRBD2 (5 bases). The length of the CDR3 is 13 residues. Germline lookup yields CDR1 GTSNPN and CDR2 SVGIG (reference sequence). Trimming removed 3 bases from V and 3 bases from J, with 10 bases in between. This CDR3 reads CAWRTLDTDTQYF. The CDR3 DNA reads TGTGCCTGGAGGACACTAGATACAGATACGCAGTATTTT.

This chain joins TRBV13 and TRBJ2-1; 16 bases are a match to TRBD2. The CDR3 totals 23 residues. V shed 4 bases, J shed 0 bases, and the junction held 18 bases outside the gene matches. Looked up from germline, CDR1 is PRHDT and CDR2 is FYEKMQ (reference sequence). CDR3 nucleotides: TGTGCCAGCAGCTCCCAAGACGATTCCGGGACTAGCGGGAGGGTAGTCTCCTACAATGAGCAGTTCTTC. Protein: CASSSQDDSGTSGRVVSYNEQFF.

This rearrangement joins TRBV2 to TRBJ2-2, with 7 bases fitting TRBD1. The V and J ends lost 4 bases and 2 bases, in that order; junction bases with no gene match: 1. Germline V gene sequence: CDR1 SNHLY, CDR2 FYNNEI. The CDR3 consists of 14 residues. The CDR3 spells CASSGQGNTGELFF. The CDR3 DNA reads TGTGCCAGCAGTGGACAGGGCAACACCGGGGAGCTGTTTTTT.

The chain joins TRBV6-1 to TRBJ2-5; D possibly corresponds to TRBD1 (7 bases). The V end lost 0 bases, the J end lost 2 bases, and 13 bases lay between the germline ends. The CDR3 length is 16 residues. Germline V gene lookup returns CDR1 MNHNS and CDR2 SASEGT. The DNA for the CDR3 is TGTGCCAGCAGTGAAGCGCAGGGGGGTTGGCAAGAGACCCAGTACTTC. This sequence encodes CASSEAQGGWQETQYF.

This rearrangement joins TRBV12-5 to TRBJ2-3; D may be TRBD2 (6 bases). The V gene's germline CDR1 is LGHNT and CDR2 FRNRAP. The germline V and J ends were trimmed by 5 bases and 0 bases, with 12 bases remaining between them. CDR3 size: 15 residues. As DNA, the CDR3 is TGTGCTAGTGGTCCCGCGGGGCTTAGCACAGATACGCAGTATTTT. It specifies CASGPAGLSTDTQYF.

This chain uses TRBV4-2 with TRBJ2-1; 8 bases match TRBD2. V trimming: 2 bases; J trimming: 4 bases; junction bases outside the gene matches: 13. Germline CDR1 and CDR2: LGHNA and YNFKEQ. The CDR3 runs 18 residues. As DNA, the CDR3 is TGTGCCAGCAGCCAAAATTTGGCTGAGCCGGGAGGGTACAATGAGCAGTTCTTC. It encodes CASSQNLAEPGGYNEQFF.

CDR3 sequence: CASSSTGNYGYTF. Written as DNA, the CDR3 is TGCGCCAGCAGCTCCACAGGGAACTATGGCTACACCTTC. The V and J genes are TRBV5-1 and TRBJ1-2; D possibly corresponds to TRBD1 (6 bases). The V and J ends lost 3 bases and 2 bases respectively, with 8 bases between them. There are 13 residues in the CDR3. The germline V gene has CDR1 SGHRS and CDR2 YFSETQ.

The CDR3 DNA reads as TGTGCCAGCTCACCCTCCTGGAGCTCCTACGAGCAGTACTTC. The encoded protein is CASSPSWSSYEQYF. V and J are TRBV18 and TRBJ2-7; D remains ambiguous. The CDR3 has 14 amino acids. CDR1 and CDR2 (germline): KGHSH, LQKENI. Trimming left V 3 bases short and J 0 bases short, with 9 bases between.

This chain links TRBV6-1 with TRBJ2-7; 7 bases are shared with TRBD1. After removal of 7 bases from V and 3 bases from J, the junction contained 6 bases not matched to a gene. Germline V gene data show CDR1 as MNHNS and CDR2 as SASEGT. CDR3 length: 13 residues. The CDR3 DNA sequence: TGTGCCAGCAAGACCGGGACAGACTACGAGCAGTACTTC. It is translated as CASKTGTDYEQYF.

This clone was detected a few times. The rearrangement uses TRBV6-1 and TRBJ2-3, with 10 bases identical to TRBD2. After removal of 5 bases from V and 5 bases from J, the junction contained 7 bases not matched to a gene. Germline loops: CDR1 MNHNS, CDR2 SASEGT. This CDR3 contains 15 residues. This CDR3 is CASSSGRGGLDTQYF. Here the CDR3 DNA reads TGTGCCAGCAGTAGCGGGAGGGGGGGCTTAGATACGCAGTATTTT.

This chain links TRBV11-2 with TRBJ1-2; 12 bases match TRBD1. Germline values: CDR1 SGHAT, CDR2 FQNNGV. V lost 1 base to trimming and J lost 6 bases; unmatched junction nucleotides: 3. The CDR3 loop spans 15 amino acids. CDR3 in DNA: TGTGCCAGCAGCTTAGTTGGGACAGGGGGCGATGGCTACACCTTC. It specifies CASSLVGTGGDGYTF.

V is TRBV10-2 and J is TRBJ1-1; D is undetermined. The CDR3 has 13 residues. The V gene's germline CDR1 is WSHSY and CDR2 SAAADI. Trimming left V 8 bases short and J 2 bases short, with 12 bases between. The CDR3 protein is CASRGGENTEAFF. As DNA, the CDR3 is TGCGCCAGCCGGGGTGGGGAAAACACTGAAGCTTTCTTT.

The rearrangement joins TRBV19 to TRBJ2-7; D perhaps matches TRBD2 (6 bases). V lost 5 bases to trimming and J lost 4 bases, with 15 bases between them. Germline V gene data show CDR1 as LNHDA and CDR2 as SQIVND (reference sequence). The CDR3 consists of 14 residues. The CDR3 loop reads CASSPGWAGYEQYF. The CDR3 bases are TGTGCCAGTAGTCCGGGCTGGGCGGGATACGAGCAGTACTTC.

This clone was counted a few times. The V and J genes are TRBV30 and TRBJ1-4; TRBD1 aligns across 9 bases. Losses at the gene ends were 5 bases for V and 8 bases for J; bases not matched to a gene: 6. Germline lookup yields CDR1 GTSNPN and CDR2 SVGIG (reference sequence). The CDR3 consists of 13 residues. The CDR3 DNA is TGTGCCTGGGATACAGGGGGCAACGAAAAACTGTTTTTT. This sequence encodes CAWDTGGNEKLFF. Full variable domain (rest looked up from reference TRBV30 and TRBJ1-4): SQTIHQWPATLVQPVGSPLSLECTVEGTSNPNLYWYRQAAGRGLQLLFYSVGIGQISSEVPQNLSASRPQDRQFILSSKKLLLSDSGFYLCAWDTGGNEKLFFGSGTQLSVL.

The J gene is TRBJ2-5, the V gene TRBV19; D might be TRBD2 (5 bases). This CDR3 region has 15 residues. Germline CDR1 reads LNHDA; CDR2 reads SQIVND (reference sequence). V was shortened by 8 bases and J by 3 bases, with 19 bases between the two germline ends. The CDR3 sequence is CASSGIIDTEETQYF. CDR3 coding DNA: TGTGCCAGTTCCGGGATTATCGATACCGAAGAGACCCAGTACTTC. Together with reference TRBV19 and TRBJ2-5, the CDR3 gives the full variable domain: DGGITQSPKYLFRKEGQNVTLSCEQNLNHDAMYWYRQDPGQGLRLIYYSQIVNDFQKGDIAEGYSVSREKKESFPLTVTSAQKNPTAFYLCASSGIIDTEETQYFGPGTRLLVL.

This clone was picked up one time. The chain couples TRBV4-1 to TRBJ1-2; D gene ambiguous. This CDR3 contains 15 residues. Germline assignment: CDR1 MGHRA and CDR2 YSYEKL. The ends were cut back, 0 bases at V and 5 bases at J, with 13 bases in the middle. In DNA form, the CDR3 reads TGCGCCAGCAGCCAAGATGGGGAGTCTTGGTATGGCTACACCTTC. Translating gives CASSQDGESWYGYTF.

This chain joins TRBV7-2 and TRBJ1-2; D remains unclear. The CDR3 loop spans 13 amino acids. V lost 1 base to trimming and J lost 0 bases, with 3 bases between them. CDR1 SGHTA and CDR2 FQGNSA come from the germline V gene. The CDR3 DNA sequence: TGTGCCAGCAGCTTAGTTACTAACTATGGCTACACCTTC. Translated, it gives CASSLVTNYGYTF.

This chain connects TRBV29-1 to TRBJ1-1, with a weak D call TRBD1 (6 bases). There are 12 residues in the CDR3. Germline assignment: CDR1 SQVTM and CDR2 ANQGSEA. Trimming removed 3 bases from V and 11 bases from J, with 16 bases in between. For the CDR3, the DNA is TGCAGCGTTGATCACAGGGTACCGGAGGCTTTCTTT. Protein product: CSVDHRVPEAFF. The full variable domain, in which reference TRBV29-1 and TRBJ1-1 provide the parts outside the CDR3, is SAVISQKPSRDICQRGTSLTIQCQVDSQVTMMFWYRQQPGQSLTLIATANQGSEATYESGFVIDKFPISRPNLTFSTLTVSNMSPEDSSIYLCSVDHRVPEAFFGQGTRLTVV.

This clone was seen only a few times. The chain employs TRBV2 and TRBJ2-2, with TRBD2 as a possible D gene (5 bases). This CDR3 spans 15 amino acids. CDR1 and CDR2 from the germline V gene are SNHLY and FYNNEI. Between the trimmed V and J ends, which lost 7 bases and 7 bases, there was a span of 19 bases. CDR3 bases: TGTGCCAGCAAGTTGGACGAGGGAGTAAACGGGGAGCTGTTTTTT. Amino acids: CASKLDEGVNGELFF.

The gene calls are TRBV5-1 and TRBJ2-1; 9 bases align to TRBD1. Germline lookup yields CDR1 SGHRS and CDR2 YFSETQ. The CDR3 consists of 15 residues. With V trimmed by 5 bases and J by 1 base, 4 bases remained unmatched. CDR3 bases: TGCGCCAGCAGTCTTGGGACAGGGTCCTACAATGAGCAGTTCTTC. Translation: CASSLGTGSYNEQFF. The full variable domain, its missing parts supplied by reference TRBV5-1 and TRBJ2-1, is KAGVTQTPRYLIKTRGQQVTLSCSPISGHRSVSWYQQTPGQGLQFLFEYFSETQRNKGNFPGRFSGRQFSNSRSEMNVSTLELGDSALYLCASSLGTGSYNEQFFGPGTRLTVL.

V and J are TRBV5-4 and TRBJ2-5, with 12 bases identical to TRBD2. V shed 4 bases, J shed 1 base, and the junction held 5 bases outside the gene matches. The V gene's germline CDR1 is SGHNT and CDR2 YYREEE (reference sequence). This CDR3 is 16 amino acids long. The CDR3, as DNA: TGTGCCAGCAGCCGTGGACTAGCGGGGATCCAAGAGACCCAGTACTTC. This translates into CASSRGLAGIQETQYF.

The chain couples TRBV6-4 to TRBJ1-5; D is uncertain. Trimming removed 6 bases at V and 2 bases at J, with 8 bases between. CDR1 is MRHNA, CDR2 SNTAGT, per germline. This CDR3 has 13 amino acids. CDR3 DNA: TGTGCCAGCAGGGAGCTAGGCAATCAGCCCCAGCATTTT. Protein sequence: CASRELGNQPQHF.